This is a list of T cell receptor beta chains from one sample in a study of regulatory T cells in long-lasting Graves disease. TCRdb ran MiXCR on the multiplex PCR reads and lists one entry per CDR3 protein. The sample lists about 340,000 distinct CDR3 sequences; roughly a fifth were seen once. The sequencing used peripheral blood mononuclear cells (PBMCs), collected when the disease was refractory, from a patient treated with antithyroid drugs. The receptors shown here come from a female donor with Graves disease. CDR3s include the opening cysteine and the closing phenylalanine or tryptophan. The order of the fields is CDR3 protein, J gene, V gene.

cdr3_aa: CATTDRVNTEAFF
j_call: TRBJ1-1
v_call: TRBV15

cdr3_aa: CASSPRGQGAPLPFGGYTF
j_call: TRBJ1-2
v_call: TRBV9

cdr3_aa: CASREVVLTF
j_call: TRBJ2-6
v_call: TRBV2

cdr3_aa: CASSVLRIQETQYF
j_call: TRBJ2-5
v_call: TRBV12-3/TRBV12-4

cdr3_aa: CASSLELYGGVGETQYF
j_call: TRBJ2-5
v_call: TRBV7-2

cdr3_aa: CSATWLGGYNEQFF
j_call: TRBJ2-1
v_call: TRBV20-1

cdr3_aa: CASSTPEREGRETQYF
j_call: TRBJ2-5
v_call: TRBV7-8

cdr3_aa: CAWSVSADTQYF
j_call: TRBJ2-3
v_call: TRBV30

cdr3_aa: CASSLRSSLSYTDTQYF
j_call: TRBJ2-3
v_call: TRBV7-9

cdr3_aa: CASSLGTGTPNTEAFF
j_call: TRBJ1-1
v_call: TRBV7-2

cdr3_aa: CASSLDAGSHEQYF
j_call: TRBJ2-7
v_call: TRBV7-8

cdr3_aa: CASSLVGTDEKLFF
j_call: TRBJ1-4
v_call: TRBV7-9

cdr3_aa: CASSRGQGEVAFF
j_call: TRBJ1-1
v_call: TRBV7-3